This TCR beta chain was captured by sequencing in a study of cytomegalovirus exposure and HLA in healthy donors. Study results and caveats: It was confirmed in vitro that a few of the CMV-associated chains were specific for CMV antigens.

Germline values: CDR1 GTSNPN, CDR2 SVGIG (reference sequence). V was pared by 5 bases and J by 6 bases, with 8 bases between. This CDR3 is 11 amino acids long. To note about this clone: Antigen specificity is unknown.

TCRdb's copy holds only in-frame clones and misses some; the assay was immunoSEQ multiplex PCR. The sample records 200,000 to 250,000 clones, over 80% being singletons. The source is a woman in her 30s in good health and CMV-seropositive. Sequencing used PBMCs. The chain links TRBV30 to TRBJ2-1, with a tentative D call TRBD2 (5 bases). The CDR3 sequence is CAWVGLNEQFF. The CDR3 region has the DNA TGTGCCTGGGTAGGACTCAATGAGCAGTTCTTC. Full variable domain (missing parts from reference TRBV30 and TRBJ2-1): SQTIHQWPATLVQPVGSPLSLECTVEGTSNPNLYWYRQAAGRGLQLLFYSVGIGQISSEVPQNLSASRPQDRQFILSSKKLLLSDSGFYLCAWVGLNEQFFGPGTRLTVL.